One T cell receptor (beta chain) is described in this entry. The record originates from a study of blood T cell repertoires in COVID-19. Study at large: Material from acute and convalescent COVID-19 was sourced from the United States, Italy and Spain. T cells, B-cell-depleted T cells, or PBMCs supplied cDNA or gDNA.

Per the original data handling: The assay estimated nucleated cells by amplifying reference gene primers. Profiled with immunoSEQ multiplex PCR; TCRdb holds only in-frame clones, not every one. D and trimming come from the DNA, and the V and J calls and clone size come from that table. Here the sample spans 100,000 to 150,000 clones, 69% being singletons. Sequences were obtained from peripheral blood. The sequence derives from a woman in her 70s with acute or convalescent COVID-19.

CDR3 DNA: TGTGCCAGCAGTTTCGACAGAGCCTACGAGCAGTACTTC. It yields the protein CASSFDRAYEQYF. The J gene is TRBJ2-7, the V gene TRBV28, with D possibly being TRBD1 (5 bases). The CDR3 has 13 residues. The V end was cut by 3 bases, the J end by 2 bases, with 8 bases between. Germline V gives CDR1 MDHEN, CDR2 SYDVKM.